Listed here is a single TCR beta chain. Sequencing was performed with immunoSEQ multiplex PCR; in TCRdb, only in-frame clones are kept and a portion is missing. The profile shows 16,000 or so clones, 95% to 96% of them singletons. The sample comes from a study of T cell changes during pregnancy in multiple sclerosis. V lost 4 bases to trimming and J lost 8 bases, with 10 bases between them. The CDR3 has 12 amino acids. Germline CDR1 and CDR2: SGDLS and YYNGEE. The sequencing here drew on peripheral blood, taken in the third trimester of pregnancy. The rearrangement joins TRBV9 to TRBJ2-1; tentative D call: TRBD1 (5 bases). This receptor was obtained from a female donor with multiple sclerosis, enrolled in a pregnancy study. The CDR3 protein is CASSTSRDEQFF. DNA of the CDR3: TGTGCCAGCAGCACCAGCAGGGATGAGCAGTTCTTC.